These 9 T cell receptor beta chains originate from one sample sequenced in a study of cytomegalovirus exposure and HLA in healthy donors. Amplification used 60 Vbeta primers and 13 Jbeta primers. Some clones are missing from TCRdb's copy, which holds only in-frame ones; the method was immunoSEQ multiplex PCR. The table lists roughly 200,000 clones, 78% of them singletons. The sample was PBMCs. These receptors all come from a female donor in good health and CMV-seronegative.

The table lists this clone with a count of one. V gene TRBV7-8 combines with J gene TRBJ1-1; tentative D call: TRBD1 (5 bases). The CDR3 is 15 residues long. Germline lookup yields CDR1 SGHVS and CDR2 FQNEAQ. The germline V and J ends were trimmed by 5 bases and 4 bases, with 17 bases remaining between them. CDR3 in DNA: TGTGCCAGCAGCCTCTTAGGGGCCACGGGCACTGAAGCTTTCTTT. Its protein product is CASSLLGATGTEAFF. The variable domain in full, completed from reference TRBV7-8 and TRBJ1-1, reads GAGVSQSPRYKVAKRGQDVALRCDPISGHVSLFWYQQALGQGPEFLTYFQNEAQLDKSGLPSDRFFAERPEGSVSTLKIQRTQQEDSAVYLCASSLLGATGTEAFFGQGTRLTVV.

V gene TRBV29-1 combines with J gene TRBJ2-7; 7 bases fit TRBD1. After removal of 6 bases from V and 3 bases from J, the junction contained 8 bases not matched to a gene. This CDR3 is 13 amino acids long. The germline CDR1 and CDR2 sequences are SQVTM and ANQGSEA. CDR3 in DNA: TGCAGCGTCCTCCGGTACAGGGGCTACGAGCAGTACTTC. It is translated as CSVLRYRGYEQYF.

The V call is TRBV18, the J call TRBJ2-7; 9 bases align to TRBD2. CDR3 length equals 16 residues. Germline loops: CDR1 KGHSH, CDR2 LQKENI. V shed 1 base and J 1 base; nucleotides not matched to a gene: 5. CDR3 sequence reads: CASSPLAGADSYEQYF. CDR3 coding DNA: TGTGCCAGCTCACCACTAGCGGGAGCCGATTCCTACGAGCAGTACTTC.

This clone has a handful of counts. The CDR3 sequence: CASSLLGTGGDEQFF. CDR3 bases: TGTGCCAGCAGTCTCCTAGGGACAGGGGGCGATGAGCAGTTCTTC. This chain connects TRBV6-5 to TRBJ2-1, with 12 nucleotides matching TRBD1. The germline CDR1 and CDR2 sequences are MNHEY and SVGAGI. V shed 5 bases and J 8 bases; nucleotides not matched to a gene: 7. This CDR3 contains 15 residues.

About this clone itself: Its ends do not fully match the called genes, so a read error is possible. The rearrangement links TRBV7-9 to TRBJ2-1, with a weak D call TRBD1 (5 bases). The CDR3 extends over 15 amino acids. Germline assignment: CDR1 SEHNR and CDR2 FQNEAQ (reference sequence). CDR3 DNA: TGTTCCAGCAGCTTCGGCAGGGTAGGTCACAATGAGCAGTTCTTC. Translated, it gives CSSSFGRVGHNEQFF.

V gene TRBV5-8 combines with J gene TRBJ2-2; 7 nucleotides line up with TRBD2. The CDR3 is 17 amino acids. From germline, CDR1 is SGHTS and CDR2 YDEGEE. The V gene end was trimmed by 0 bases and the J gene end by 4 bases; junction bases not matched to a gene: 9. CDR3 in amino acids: CASSLAMRVAGTGELFF. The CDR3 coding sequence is TGTGCCAGCAGCTTGGCCATGAGAGTAGCGGGCACCGGGGAGCTGTTTTTT.

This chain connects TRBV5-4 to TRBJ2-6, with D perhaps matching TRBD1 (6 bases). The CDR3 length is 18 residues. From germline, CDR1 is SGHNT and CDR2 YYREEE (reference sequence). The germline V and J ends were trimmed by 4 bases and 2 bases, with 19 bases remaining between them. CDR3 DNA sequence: TGTGCCAGCAGCAGGAGCCCGGGGACAAAGACTGGGGCCAACGTCCTGACTTTC. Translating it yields CASSRSPGTKTGANVLTF.

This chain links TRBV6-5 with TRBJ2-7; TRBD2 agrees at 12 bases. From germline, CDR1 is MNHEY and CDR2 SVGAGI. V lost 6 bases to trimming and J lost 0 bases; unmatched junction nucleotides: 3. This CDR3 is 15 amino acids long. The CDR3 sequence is CASSPSGRASYEQYF. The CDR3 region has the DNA TGTGCCAGCAGCCCTAGCGGGAGGGCCTCCTACGAGCAGTACTTC.

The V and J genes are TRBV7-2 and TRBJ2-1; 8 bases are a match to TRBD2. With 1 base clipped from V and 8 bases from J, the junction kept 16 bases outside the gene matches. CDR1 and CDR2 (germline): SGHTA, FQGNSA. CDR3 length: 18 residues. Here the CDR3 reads CASSLGGRASGRLDEQFF. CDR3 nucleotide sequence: TGTGCCAGCAGCTTAGGGGGTCGGGCCAGCGGGAGACTGGATGAGCAGTTCTTC.